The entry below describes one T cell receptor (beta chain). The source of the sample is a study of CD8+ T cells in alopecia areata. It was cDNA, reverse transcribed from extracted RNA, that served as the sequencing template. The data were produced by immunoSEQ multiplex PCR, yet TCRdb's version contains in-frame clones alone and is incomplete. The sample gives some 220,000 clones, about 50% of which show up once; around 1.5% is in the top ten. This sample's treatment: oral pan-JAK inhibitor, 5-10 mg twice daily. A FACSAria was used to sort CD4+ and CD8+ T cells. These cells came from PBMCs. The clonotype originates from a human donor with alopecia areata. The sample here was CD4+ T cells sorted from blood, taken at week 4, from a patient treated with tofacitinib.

The CDR3 is CASGRGPYEQYF. The CDR3 nucleotides are TGTGCCAGCGGAAGGGGGCCCTACGAGCAGTACTTC. The chain couples TRBV25-1 to TRBJ2-7, with 7 bases fitting TRBD1. CDR3 length: 12 amino acids. Trimming took 8 bases from V and 2 from J; bases not matched to a gene: 3. CDR1 and CDR2 (germline): MGHDK, SYGVNS.